The clone carrying this T cell receptor beta chain was seen a few times. Antigen: not known. This sample was taken from a study of beta chain features in type 1 diabetes. TCRB transcripts that were expressed got sequenced, as all of the isolated RNA had been reverse transcribed. Profiling relied on immunoSEQ multiplex PCR, and the TCRdb table lists in-frame clones only, not all of them. The sample contains 300,000 to 350,000 clones, roughly 15% of which appear only once. Trimming shortened V by 0 bases and J by 7 bases, and 7 bases separated the two germline ends. The length of the CDR3 is 13 residues. Germline CDR1 is SGHAT and CDR2 is FQDESV (reference sequence). General study findings and limits: Type 1 diabetes patients had VDJ junctions that carried fewer insertions and more deletions.

The sequence was collected from a man aged 25-45 years in good health. The source material was central memory CD4+ T cells from blood. V is TRBV11-1 and J is TRBJ1-5; the D gene is possibly TRBD1 (6 bases). The CDR3 reads CASSLARGQPQHF. The CDR3 DNA is TGTGCCAGCAGCTTAGCCAGGGGCCAGCCCCAGCATTTT.